The next 18 T cell receptor beta chains were all read from a single sample in a study of CD8 T cells in Susac syndrome (dated by TCRdb to about 2019). Receptors were amplified or captured by the immunoSEQ multiplex PCR assay. RNA was extracted with the RNeasy kit and roughly 0.5 to 1 ug was reverse transcribed using random hexamers. The public reads were run again by TCRdb, first through fastp at Q25 and then through MiXCR, and only productive beta chains were kept. Each record represents a unique CDR3 protein, reported with the most common genes and DNA among its rows. Recorded for this sample are 150,000 to 200,000 distinct CDR3 sequences; around 95% of them occurred a single time. Around 0.15% of the sample rests with the top ten. The material sequenced was CD8+ T cells from PBMCs. The receptors were gathered from a human donor with multiple sclerosis.

J is TRBJ2-7 and V is TRBV20-1; TRBD2 might be the D (6 bases). The V gene's germline CDR1 is DFQATT and CDR2 SNEGSKA (reference sequence). Trimming shortened V by 5 bases and J by 0 bases, and 8 bases separated the two germline ends. This CDR3 is built from 12 residues. The DNA for the CDR3 is TGCAGTGCTCCGACTAGCTCCTACGAGCAGTACTTC. Its translation is CSAPTSSYEQYF.

The chain uses TRBV15 and TRBJ2-3; 7 positions match TRBD1. The CDR3 spans 15 residues. The V segment lost 6 bases and the J segment 3 bases; nucleotides outside the gene matches: 9. In germline, CDR1 is LNHNV, CDR2 YYDKDF (reference sequence). The CDR3 loop is CATSQGTVVTDTQYF. The CDR3 DNA sequence: TGTGCCACCAGTCAAGGGACAGTGGTTACAGATACGCAGTATTTT. The entire variable domain, with the rest obtained from reference TRBV15 and TRBJ2-3, is as follows: DAMVIQNPRYQVTQFGKPVTLSCSQTLNHNVMYWYQQKSSQAPKLLFHYYDKDFNNEADTPDNFQSRRPNTSFCFLDIRSPGLGDTAMYLCATSQGTVVTDTQYFGPGTRLTVL.

The gene calls are TRBV20-1 and TRBJ2-7; TRBD2 is a possible D gene (6 bases). The germline V gene encodes CDR1 DFQATT and CDR2 SNEGSKA (reference sequence). The CDR3 has 13 residues. Trimming took 3 bases from V and 3 from J, leaving 12 bases between them. CDR3 in amino acids: CSAREGAVYEQYF. The CDR3 DNA reads TGCAGTGCTAGGGAGGGAGCCGTCTACGAGCAGTACTTC.

The gene calls are TRBV4-1 and TRBJ1-2; D gene unclear. Germline CDR1 MGHRA, CDR2 YSYEKL. Trimming left V 3 bases short and J 1 base short, with 15 bases between. This CDR3 is 16 amino acids long. The CDR3: CASSHQPPSGNYGYTF. The CDR3 coding sequence is TGCGCCAGCAGCCACCAACCCCCATCCGGTAACTATGGCTACACCTTC.

The rearrangement joins TRBV27 to TRBJ1-1; TRBD1 might be the D (5 bases). V lost 5 bases and J 5 bases, leaving 15 bases between the germline ends. This CDR3 comprises 14 residues. CDR1 is MNHEY, CDR2 SMNVEV, per germline (reference sequence). The CDR3 DNA reads as TGTGCCAGCAGTCGGGGGGGGACGAGGACTGAAGCTTTCTTT. Amino acids: CASSRGGTRTEAFF.

The chain couples TRBV7-8 to TRBJ2-6; D not resolved. The ends were cut back, 1 base at V and 0 bases at J, with 7 bases in the middle. Germline assignment: CDR1 SGHVS and CDR2 FQNEAQ. The CDR3 sequence is 16 residues long. CDR3 amino acids: CASSLVRLSGANVLTF. The CDR3 DNA sequence: TGTGCCAGCAGCTTAGTCCGGCTCTCTGGGGCCAACGTCCTGACTTTC.

This sequence joins TRBV28 and TRBJ2-5, with D perhaps TRBD1 or TRBD2 (5 bases each). Between the trimmed V and J ends, which lost 2 bases and 3 bases, there was a span of 7 bases. In germline, CDR1 is MDHEN, CDR2 SYDVKM. The CDR3 runs 13 residues. DNA for the CDR3: TGTGCCAGCAGTTTAAGAGGGGAAGAGACCCAGTACTTC. It encodes CASSLRGEETQYF.

V and J are TRBV7-9 and TRBJ2-7; D might be TRBD1 (5 bases). The CDR3 is 15 residues long. Trimming shortened V by 0 bases and J by 1 base, and 10 bases separated the two germline ends. Germline V gene lookup returns CDR1 SEHNR and CDR2 FQNEAQ (reference sequence). The CDR3 sequence: CASSLALGESYEQYF. The CDR3 DNA reads as TGTGCCAGCAGCTTAGCTTTAGGGGAATCCTACGAGCAGTACTTC.

The CDR3 DNA sequence: TGTGCCAGCAGTGTTTCTAGCGGGCTCACAGATACGCAGTATTTT. Its translation: CASSVSSGLTDTQYF. V is TRBV6-1 and J is TRBJ2-3, with 8 positions matching TRBD2. Trimming removed 4 bases from V and 2 bases from J; junction bases left unmatched: 5. The germline gives CDR1 MNHNS, CDR2 SASEGT. This CDR3 region has 15 residues.

This rearrangement joins TRBV14 to TRBJ2-7; 9 bases line up with TRBD1. There are 16 residues in the CDR3. With V trimmed by 1 base and J by 4 bases, 8 bases remained unmatched. Looked up from germline, CDR1 is SGHDN and CDR2 is FVKESK. CDR3 DNA: TGTGCCAGCAGCCAAGGACCGGGACAGGGTTCGTACGAGCAGTACTTC. This gives the protein CASSQGPGQGSYEQYF.

J is TRBJ2-7 and V is TRBV6-5, with D possibly being TRBD1 or TRBD2 (5 bases each). This CDR3 contains 13 residues. Germline values: CDR1 MNHEY, CDR2 SVGAGI. V dropped 2 bases and J dropped 3 bases, with 8 bases sitting between them. The CDR3 DNA follows: TGTGCCAGCAGTTACGGGGGTAGCTACGAGCAGTACTTC. Translating gives CASSYGGSYEQYF.

This chain connects TRBV20-1 to TRBJ1-2, with a tentative D call TRBD1 (6 bases). V lost 3 bases to trimming and J lost 1 base, with 9 bases between them. Germline V gives CDR1 DFQATT, CDR2 SNEGSKA (reference sequence). This CDR3 is built from 13 residues. In DNA, the CDR3 is TGCAGTGCTAGGGACAGCTTTAACTATGGCTACACCTTC. Its protein product is CSARDSFNYGYTF.

The chain recombines TRBV9 with TRBJ2-3; 8 bases line up with TRBD2. V lost 0 bases and J lost 5; bases outside the gene matches: 5. The length of the CDR3 is 15 residues. The germline CDR1 and CDR2 sequences are SGDLS and YYNGEE. The CDR3 here is CASSVGGRLGDTQYF. The CDR3 bases are TGTGCCAGCAGCGTAGGCGGGAGGTTGGGAGATACGCAGTATTTT.

This chain uses TRBV7-9 with TRBJ2-2, with 8 bases identical to TRBD2. Germline loops: CDR1 SEHNR, CDR2 FQNEAQ (reference sequence). With V trimmed by 3 bases and J by 1 base, 1 base remained unmatched. The CDR3 length is 15 residues. This CDR3 reads CASSFTSGNTGELFF. CDR3 DNA sequence: TGTGCCAGCAGCTTCACTAGCGGGAACACCGGGGAGCTGTTTTTT.

The rearrangement links TRBV2 to TRBJ2-5; 10 bases line up with TRBD2. CDR3 length equals 17 residues. Germline V CDR1 and CDR2: SNHLY, FYNNEI. V gave up 2 bases and J gave up 5 bases; unmatched junction bases: 11. The CDR3 DNA is TGTGCCAGCAGTGAACCCCCTAGCGGGAGACTGGGGGAGACCCAGTACTTC. It is translated as CASSEPPSGRLGETQYF.

The gene calls are TRBV7-6 and TRBJ2-3; 12 bases are a match to TRBD2. The trim removed 5 bases at V and 4 bases at J, leaving 7 bases unmatched. Germline V gives CDR1 SGHVS, CDR2 FNYEAQ. The CDR3 covers 16 residues. DNA of the CDR3: TGTGCCAGCAGCCCTTGGACTAGCGGGGACGCAGATACGCAGTATTTT. It specifies CASSPWTSGDADTQYF. The variable domain in full, completed from reference TRBV7-6 and TRBJ2-3, reads GAGVSQSPRYKVTKRGQDVALRCDPISGHVSLYWYRQALGQGPEFLTYFNYEAQQDKSGLPNDRFSAERPEGSISTLTIQRTEQRDSAMYRCASSPWTSGDADTQYFGPGTRLTVL.

This rearrangement joins TRBV20-1 to TRBJ2-7, with 8 bases aligning to TRBD2. The germline gives CDR1 DFQATT, CDR2 SNEGSKA (reference sequence). With 0 bases clipped from V and 4 bases from J, the junction kept 8 bases outside the gene matches. CDR3 length equals 15 residues. This CDR3 reads CSARDLAGGSYEQYF. The CDR3 bases are TGCAGTGCTAGAGATCTGGCGGGAGGTTCGTACGAGCAGTACTTC.

V and J are TRBV29-1 and TRBJ2-2; D is uncertain. The CDR3 spans 12 residues. Trimming pared 5 bases from V and 5 bases from J, leaving 9 bases between. Germline V CDR1 and CDR2: SQVTM, ANQGSEA. CDR3 sequence reads: CSVPGQTGELFF. The DNA of the CDR3 is TGCAGCGTTCCGGGCCAGACCGGGGAGCTGTTTTTT.